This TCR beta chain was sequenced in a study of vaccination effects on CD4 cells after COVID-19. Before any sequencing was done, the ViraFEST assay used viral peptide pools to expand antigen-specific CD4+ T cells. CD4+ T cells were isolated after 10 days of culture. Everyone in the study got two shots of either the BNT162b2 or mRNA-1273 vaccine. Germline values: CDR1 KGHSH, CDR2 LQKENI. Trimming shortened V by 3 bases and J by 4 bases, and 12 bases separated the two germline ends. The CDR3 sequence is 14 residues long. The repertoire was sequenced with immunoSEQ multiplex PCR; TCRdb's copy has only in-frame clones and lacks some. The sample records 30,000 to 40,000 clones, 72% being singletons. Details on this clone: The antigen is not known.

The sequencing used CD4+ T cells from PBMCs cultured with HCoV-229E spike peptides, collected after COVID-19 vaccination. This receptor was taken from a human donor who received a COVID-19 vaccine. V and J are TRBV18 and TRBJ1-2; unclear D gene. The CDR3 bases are TGTGCCAGCTCACCGATGTCAGCGGGCTATGGCTACACCTTC. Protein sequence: CASSPMSAGYGYTF.